These 2 T cell receptor beta chains share one sample of origin, sequenced in a study of blood T cell repertoires in COVID-19. Only in-frame clones appear in the TCRdb table, and some are missing; sequencing was by immunoSEQ multiplex PCR. The sample records a few hundred thousand clones, approximately 90% being singletons. Material: peripheral blood. These receptors all come from a woman younger than 45 with active or convalescent COVID-19.

J is TRBJ1-2 and V is TRBV19; TRBD1 might be the D (5 bases). The V and J ends lost 4 bases and 7 bases respectively, with 13 bases between them. Germline lookup yields CDR1 LNHDA and CDR2 SQIVND (reference sequence). The CDR3 covers 13 residues. The chain's CDR3 is CASSKEGRGGYTF. CDR3 DNA: TGTGCCAGTAGTAAGGAGGGGCGGGGTGGCTACACCTTC.

The chain recombines TRBV10-3 with TRBJ2-3; 11 positions agree with TRBD2. Germline CDR1 is ENHRY and CDR2 is SYGVKD. Losses at the gene ends were 6 bases for V and 1 base for J; bases not matched to a gene: 6. This CDR3 region has 16 residues. CDR3 amino acids: CAIRSGLAGGTDTQYF. In nucleotides, the CDR3 is TGTGCCATCAGATCAGGACTAGCGGGCGGCACAGATACGCAGTATTTT.